Listed below are T cell receptor beta chains from one sample, sequenced in a study of CD8 T cells in acute hepatitis C reinfection. Clones were sequenced by immunoSEQ multiplex PCR, and TCRdb holds only the in-frame ones, with some missing. The sample lists around 1,400 clones, about 44% occurring once. Material: HCV NS3-1073 tetramer-sorted CD8+ T cells from PBMCs, obtained during acute infection. These receptors were obtained from a woman aged 18-35 years with chronic hepatitis C. Each CDR3 is given with its conserved first and last residue. D genes are given only for firm matches. Rows give clone size only sometimes, using once, few, many, or a class for an expanded clone.

d_call: -; j_call: TRBJ2-3; clone_size: -; v_call: TRBV4-3; cdr3_aa: CASSQEPSQAGGGDTQYF; cdr3_nt: TGCGCCAGCAGCCAAGAGCCCAGTCAGGCCGGGGGCGGAGATACGCAGTATTTT
d_call: -; j_call: TRBJ2-1; clone_size: -; v_call: TRBV2; cdr3_aa: CASSWGNEQFF; cdr3_nt: TGTGCCAGCAGTTGGGGCAATGAGCAGTTCTTC
d_call: -; j_call: TRBJ2-3; clone_size: -; v_call: TRBV29-1; cdr3_aa: CSADLGGAGDTQYF; cdr3_nt: TGCAGCGCCGATCTTGGCGGGGCGGGAGATACGCAGTATTTT
d_call: -; j_call: TRBJ2-7; clone_size: -; v_call: TRBV7-8; cdr3_aa: CASSLEVGAPGEQYF; cdr3_nt: TGTGCCAGCAGCTTAGAGGTCGGGGCCCCCGGCGAGCAGTACTTC
d_call: -; j_call: TRBJ1-6; clone_size: -; v_call: TRBV4-3; cdr3_aa: CASSQEVPSTYSPLHF; cdr3_nt: TGCGCCAGCAGCCAAGAGGTTCCCTCCACCTATTCACCCCTCCACTTT
d_call: TRBD2; j_call: TRBJ2-7; clone_size: -; v_call: TRBV4-2; cdr3_aa: CASSQEVAAGGGDEQYF; cdr3_nt: TGTGCCAGCAGCCAAGAAGTGGCCGCCGGGGGGGGTGACGAGCAGTACTTC
d_call: -; j_call: TRBJ2-2; clone_size: -; v_call: TRBV7-6; cdr3_aa: CASSLEVRANTGELFF; cdr3_nt: TGTGCCAGCAGCTTAGAGGTCAGGGCGAACACCGGGGAGCTGTTTTTT
d_call: TRBD1; j_call: TRBJ1-6; clone_size: -; v_call: TRBV10-2; cdr3_aa: CASIEGTGITYNSPLHF; cdr3_nt: TGCGCCAGCATCGAGGGGACAGGGATCACCTATAATTCACCCCTCCACTTT
d_call: -; j_call: TRBJ1-4; clone_size: -; v_call: TRBV5-4; cdr3_aa: CASSSDRQEEKLFF; cdr3_nt: TGTGCCAGCAGCTCTGATCGACAGGAAGAAAAACTGTTTTTT
d_call: -; j_call: TRBJ1-1; clone_size: medium-sized; v_call: TRBV4-2; cdr3_aa: CASSLEQGPLEAFF; cdr3_nt: TGTGCCAGCAGCCTAGAACAGGGACCTCTAGAAGCTTTCTTT
d_call: TRBD2; j_call: TRBJ2-5; clone_size: large; v_call: TRBV5-1; cdr3_aa: CASSLVASGGYQETQYF; cdr3_nt: TGCGCCAGCAGCTTGGTGGCTAGCGGGGGATACCAAGAGACCCAGTACTTC
d_call: -; j_call: TRBJ1-2; clone_size: -; v_call: TRBV6-5; cdr3_aa: CASRAGAYGYTF; cdr3_nt: TGTGCCAGCAGGGCAGGGGCCTATGGCTACACCTTC
d_call: TRBD1; j_call: TRBJ1-1; clone_size: -; v_call: TRBV6-5; cdr3_aa: CASSSPTGYNTEAFF; cdr3_nt: TGTGCCAGCAGTTCCCCGACAGGGTACAACACTGAAGCTTTCTTT